The next 24 T cell receptor beta chains were all read from a single sample in a study of regulatory T cells in long-lasting Graves disease. Time point of the sample: persistent/refractory GD, antithyroid drugs over 5 years with positive TRAb. Extracted PBMC RNA gave rise to the TCR library. Relying on iRepertoire HTBI primers and Arm-PCR of CDR3 regions, the team built TCR beta libraries. TCRdb independently ran MiXCR on the multiplex PCR reads; one entry per CDR3 protein. The top ten clones hold less than 25% of a sample with some 370,000 distinct CDR3 sequences, under 25% of them seen once. This specimen was peripheral blood mononuclear cells (PBMCs), taken when the disease was refractory, from a patient treated with antithyroid drugs. These receptors came from a female donor with Graves disease.

The chain links TRBV12-3 or TRBV12-4 to TRBJ1-5; D is unresolved. Trimming left V 5 bases short and J 7 bases short, with 12 bases between. The CDR3 extends over 13 amino acids. The CDR3 reads CASSPHPEQPQHF. The CDR3 DNA reads as TGTGCCAGCAGTCCACACCCGGAACAGCCCCAGCATTTT.

To note about this clonotype: The CDR3 does not close with the conserved phenylalanine or tryptophan, likely indicating a read error. The gene calls are TRBV7-9 and TRBJ1-1; the D gene is possibly TRBD1 (5 bases). The V gene lost 9 bases and the J gene lost 1 base, with 15 bases spanning the gap. This CDR3 spans 14 amino acids. Germline lookup yields CDR1 SEHNR and CDR2 FQNEAQ (reference sequence). This CDR3 is CASSPGGKNTEAFS. DNA for the CDR3: TGTGCCAGTTCCCCCGGGGGGAAGAACACTGAAGCTTTCTCT.

This clonotype showed up just a few times. CDR3 region: CASSPTGLTGYTF. CDR3 sequence (DNA): TGTGCCAGCAGCCCTACAGGGTTGACTGGCTACACCTTC. The genes are TRBV3-1 and TRBJ1-2, with TRBD1 as a possible D gene (6 bases). The germline V gene encodes CDR1 LGHDT and CDR2 YNNKEL (reference sequence). Deletions cut 4 bases from V and 7 bases from J, with 13 bases between. This CDR3 has 13 amino acids.

Ten or more counts support this clonotype. This chain connects TRBV28 to TRBJ2-7, with unresolved D. This CDR3 comprises 19 residues. V lost 5 bases, J lost 0 bases, and 26 bases lay in between. Looked up from germline, CDR1 is MDHEN and CDR2 is SYDVKM. The CDR3 sequence is CASSPLGDTNSQSSYEQYF. The CDR3 coding sequence is TGTGCCAGCAGTCCTCTCGGAGATACTAACTCCCAGAGCTCCTACGAGCAGTACTTC.

With regard to this clonotype: This may arise from a read error, as a much more abundant clone is one base away. The gene calls are TRBV7-8 and TRBJ2-7; 8 bases align to TRBD2. The DNA end favors TRBJ2-5, so the J call may be wrong. Germline CDR1 and CDR2: SGHVS and FQNEAQ. The CDR3 is 15 amino acids. Here the CDR3 reads CASSRGGYGSETQYF. The DNA of the CDR3 is TGTGCCAGCAGCCGGGGGGGGTACGGGTCTGAGACCCAGTACTTC.

The chain is built from TRBV4-3 and TRBJ2-2; D remains ambiguous. Germline lookup yields CDR1 LGHNA and CDR2 YSLEER. Trimming took off 0 bases at V and 8 bases at J, with 13 bases between the two ends. The CDR3 length is 15 residues. The CDR3 DNA follows: TGCGCCAGCAGCCAAGAGGGCAGAAAGACTGGGGAGCTGTTTTTT. Translated: CASSQEGRKTGELFF.

The V and J genes are TRBV7-9 and TRBJ1-2; D is unresolved. V gave up 4 bases and J gave up 8 bases, with 11 bases separating them. Germline V gives CDR1 SEHNR, CDR2 FQNEAQ (reference sequence). This CDR3 comprises 12 residues. The CDR3 loop is CASSSELGGYTF. The CDR3 DNA follows: TGTGCCAGCAGCTCAGAGTTGGGAGGCTACACCTTC.

Only a few counts were recorded for this clonotype. V is TRBV7-2 and J is TRBJ2-5, with TRBD1 identical over 9 bases. Trimming removed 5 bases from V and 5 bases from J; junction bases left unmatched: 12. Germline CDR1 is SGHTA and CDR2 is FQGNSA. The length of the CDR3 is 16 residues. This chain's CDR3 is CASSRTGVGARETQYF. The CDR3 DNA reads as TGTGCCAGCAGCCGGACAGGGGTCGGGGCCCGGGAGACCCAGTACTTC. Based on the CDR3 plus reference TRBV7-2 and TRBJ2-5, the full variable domain is GAGVSQSPSNKVTEKGKDVELRCDPISGHTALYWYRQSLGQGLEFLIYFQGNSAPDKSGLPSDRFSAERTGGSVSTLTIQRTQQEDSAVYLCASSRTGVGARETQYFGPGTRLLVL.

Of note for this clonotype: A much larger clone differs from this one at a single base, so this may be a read error. This chain uses TRBV12-5 with TRBJ2-7, with D possibly being TRBD1 or TRBD2 (5 bases each). The V gene's germline CDR1 is LGHNT and CDR2 FRNRAP. The CDR3 extends over 15 amino acids. V lost 5 bases, J lost 2 bases, and 16 bases lay in between. Here the CDR3 DNA reads TGTGCTAGTGGTCTCCGGGACGGAGAGACCTACGAGCAGTACTTC. Amino acid sequence: CASGLRDGETYEQYF.

The chain links TRBV9 to TRBJ2-6, with TRBD1 matching 9 bases. This CDR3 has 18 residues. Trimming took 4 bases from V and 0 from J; bases not matched to a gene: 8. CDR1 and CDR2 (germline): SGDLS, YYNGEE. The CDR3: CASSTGTGTRSGANVLTF. The CDR3 coding sequence is TGTGCCAGCAGCACTGGGACAGGGACCCGCTCTGGGGCCAACGTCCTGACTTTC.

With respect to this clonotype: This clone may be a read error of a much larger clone one base away. The V call is TRBV7-2, the J call TRBJ1-2; no clear D. This CDR3 contains 17 residues. Germline CDR1 SGHTA, CDR2 FQGNSA. The V end lost 2 bases, the J end lost 2 bases, and 18 bases lay between the germline ends. The DNA of the CDR3 is TGTGCCAGCAGCTTAATCCCGGCTGTTCGGGCAAACTATGGCTACACCTTC. Its protein is CASSLIPAVRANYGYTF.

Concerning this clonotype: Likely a read error: the CDR3 ends without its conserved phenylalanine or tryptophan. The DNA is omitted, as the CDR3 cannot be located on it reliably, and the CDR3 follows TCRdb's listing. The genes are TRBV3-1 and TRBJ2-1; the table gives TRBD1 as D, unverified against the DNA. Germline-derived CDR1 and CDR2 are LGHDT and YNNKEL (reference sequence). The CDR3 region is 11 residues in length, termini included. CDR3 protein: CASSLARQGDL.

The genes are TRBV7-9 and TRBJ2-7; D possibly corresponds to TRBD1 (6 bases). The V gene lost 5 bases and the J gene lost 4 bases, with 21 bases spanning the gap. This CDR3 is built from 16 residues. In germline, CDR1 is SEHNR, CDR2 FQNEAQ (reference sequence). CDR3 loop: CASSLTGKPPLYEQYF. The CDR3 nucleotides are TGTGCCAGCAGCCTCACAGGGAAACCTCCTCTATACGAGCAGTACTTC.

The V call is TRBV20-1, the J call TRBJ2-4; 10 bases map to TRBD1. Germline loops: CDR1 DFQATT, CDR2 SNEGSKA (reference sequence). This CDR3 has 15 residues. V trimming: 4 bases; J trimming: 7 bases; junction bases outside the gene matches: 10. CDR3 loop: CSAIPGQGGGNIQYF. Here the CDR3 DNA reads TGCAGTGCTATACCTGGACAGGGGGGAGGGAACATTCAGTACTTC.

This clonotype was observed many times. J is TRBJ2-7 and V is TRBV28; 10 bases match TRBD1. The V gene end was trimmed by 5 bases and the J gene end by 0 bases; junction bases not matched to a gene: 4. This CDR3 is 15 amino acids long. Germline V gives CDR1 MDHEN, CDR2 SYDVKM. CDR3 sequence: CASSVWDRGSYEQYF. DNA of the CDR3: TGTGCCAGCAGTGTGTGGGACAGGGGCTCCTACGAGCAGTACTTC.

The chain links TRBV3-1 to TRBJ2-4; 8 bases are shared with TRBD2. Germline V gene sequence: CDR1 LGHDT, CDR2 YNNKEL (reference sequence). V lost 1 base to trimming and J lost 0 bases; unmatched junction nucleotides: 5. This CDR3 contains 17 residues. This chain's CDR3 is CASSQVTSGLAKNIQYF. DNA for the CDR3: TGTGCCAGCAGCCAAGTTACTAGCGGCTTAGCCAAAAACATTCAGTACTTC.

This clonotype was observed a handful of times. The chain joins TRBV27 to TRBJ1-1; 7 nucleotides line up with TRBD1. The J segment lost 5 bases and the V segment lost 5 bases, leaving 11 bases of the junction unmatched. The CDR3 is 15 residues long. CDR1 and CDR2 (germline): MNHEY, SMNVEV (reference sequence). The CDR3 protein is CASSIRTGTVTEAFF. CDR3 DNA: TGTGCCAGCAGTATACGAACCGGGACAGTGACTGAAGCTTTCTTT.

This clonotype was observed at least ten times. The rearrangement uses TRBV6-2 or TRBV6-3 and TRBJ2-2, with a weak D call TRBD1 (7 bases). The V and J ends lost 3 bases and 0 bases respectively, with 14 bases between them. Germline loops: CDR1 MNHEY, CDR2 SVGEGT. The length of the CDR3 is 17 residues. CDR3 in DNA: TGTGCCAGCAGTTATATTCAGGGGGGCTCGAACACCGGGGAGCTGTTTTTT. This gives the protein CASSYIQGGSNTGELFF.

This clonotype occurred a few times. The chain is built from TRBV2 and TRBJ2-7; D remains ambiguous. V was pared by 2 bases and J by 0 bases, with 8 bases between. CDR1 SNHLY and CDR2 FYNNEI come from the germline V gene. The CDR3 sequence is 14 residues long. In DNA form, the CDR3 reads TGTGCCAGCAGTGAATCCGTGAACTCCTACGAGCAGTACTTC. Translating it yields CASSESVNSYEQYF.

This chain joins TRBV2 and TRBJ1-5, with 7 bases lining up with TRBD1. CDR3 size: 15 residues. Per the germline V gene, CDR1 is SNHLY and CDR2 is FYNNEI. J was trimmed by 1 base and V by 7 bases; bases with no gene match: 7. CDR3 protein: CASNPGGFSNQPQHF. The CDR3 DNA follows: TGTGCCAGCAACCCAGGGGGTTTCAGCAATCAGCCCCAGCATTTT.

This clonotype appeared a few times. The chain recombines TRBV27 with TRBJ1-2; D might be TRBD1 (6 bases). V was shortened by 4 bases and J by 4 bases, with 16 bases between the two germline ends. The length of the CDR3 is 15 residues. Looked up from germline, CDR1 is MNHEY and CDR2 is SMNVEV (reference sequence). DNA for the CDR3: TGTGCCAGCAGTTACAACCGGGACATCTTCTATGGCTACACCTTC. It specifies CASSYNRDIFYGYTF.

In this sample, this clonotype turned up a few times. The chain combines TRBV6-1 with TRBJ2-6; D not resolved. V was cut by 0 bases and J by 3 bases, with 3 bases left in between. This CDR3 contains 14 residues. CDR1 and CDR2 from the germline V gene are MNHNS and SASEGT. The CDR3 sequence: CASSEAGGANVLTF. CDR3 nucleotides: TGTGCCAGCAGTGAAGCTGGTGGGGCCAACGTCCTGACTTTC.

In this sample, this clonotype turned up a few times. The chain has TRBV7-2 and TRBJ2-2; 9 bases map to TRBD1. The CDR3 spans 16 residues. V gave up 1 base and J gave up 4 bases; unmatched junction bases: 4. CDR1 and CDR2 from the germline V gene are SGHTA and FQGNSA. CDR3 region: CASSLDRGRITGELFF. The CDR3 bases are TGTGCCAGCAGCTTAGACAGGGGGCGTATCACCGGGGAGCTGTTTTTT.

This clonotype was recorded at least ten times. The chain couples TRBV12-3 or TRBV12-4 to TRBJ1-6; D gene unclear. The CDR3 is made up of 16 amino acids. Between the trimmed V and J ends, which lost 2 bases and 0 bases, there was a span of 8 bases. CDR3 sequence (DNA): TGTGCCAGCAGTTTAAGCAGCAGCTCCTATAATTCACCCCTCCACTTT. This encodes CASSLSSSSYNSPLHF.